Detailed here is one T cell receptor (beta chain). Its antigen is as yet unknown. CD45RO-negative cells were positively selected for CCR7, leaving out terminally differentiated effector memory CD45RA+ cells. The sample belongs to a study of shared clonotypes between healthy human individuals. Study findings and constraints: The sampled material consisted only of blood, and tissue repertoires are likely to differ. As a rule, naive subsets had a larger estimated richness than memory subsets.

Replicate PCRs run on sorted subsets employed about 220 ng DNA, approximately 30,000 T cell genomes. In the original processing: ImmunoSEQ output held junction-only sequences without quality scores, so filtering differed. The assay was immunoSEQ multiplex PCR, and TCRdb's table has in-frame clones only and misses some. The V and J calls and clone size come from that table; D and trimming were worked out from the DNA. The repertoire holds about 2.2 million clones, with roughly 95% as singletons. Trimming removed 0 bases at V and 6 bases at J, with 7 bases between. This CDR3 contains 12 residues. Germline CDR1 GTSNPN, CDR2 SVGIG (reference sequence).

The sequence was collected from a man aged 18-30 years in good health. Some clones in this sample may be carry-over from other donors' samples. Sequencing input: naive CD8+ T cells from PBMCs. The chain joins TRBV30 to TRBJ2-3; D gene uncertain. For the CDR3, the DNA is TGTGCCTGGAGTGTACAAACTGATACGCAGTATTTT. The encoded protein is CAWSVQTDTQYF.